The rows below give T cell receptor beta chains drawn from one sample of a study of TIL therapy for anti-PD-1-resistant metastatic lung cancer. Assay: immunoSEQ multiplex PCR; the TCRdb copy retains only in-frame clones and omits some. This sample has several thousand clones, with under 75% found just once. The sample here was tumor tissue, taken at baseline. Source of these receptors: a person between 25 and 79 years old with non-small cell lung cancer. Both conserved end residues are part of each CDR3. Fields, in order: V gene, D gene, J gene, clone size, CDR3 protein, CDR3 DNA. A D gene is named only where the DNA matches it firmly. Clone size, where shown, is once, few, many, or a class for clones that have expanded.

v_gene: TRBV28
d_gene: -
j_gene: TRBJ1-1
abundance: -
CDR3aa: CASSPPVNTEAFF
CDR3nt: TGTGCCAGCAGTCCTCCCGTTAACACTGAAGCTTTCTTT

v_gene: TRBV6-1
d_gene: -
j_gene: TRBJ2-3
abundance: -
CDR3aa: CASSGGGRTDTQYF
CDR3nt: TGTGCCAGCAGTGGCGGGGGCCGCACAGATACGCAGTATTTT

v_gene: TRBV5-1
d_gene: TRBD1
j_gene: TRBJ2-5
abundance: -
CDR3aa: CASSGQGGTETQYF
CDR3nt: TGCGCCAGCAGCGGACAGGGGGGAACGGAGACCCAGTACTTC

v_gene: TRBV28
d_gene: -
j_gene: TRBJ1-2
abundance: -
CDR3aa: CASSLYGGPVNYGYTF
CDR3nt: TGTGCCAGCAGTTTATATGGGGGGCCCGTTAACTATGGCTACACCTTC

v_gene: TRBV4-2
d_gene: TRBD2
j_gene: TRBJ2-5
abundance: -
CDR3aa: CASSQGEGQETQYF
CDR3nt: TGTGCCAGCAGCCAAGGGGAGGGCCAAGAGACCCAGTACTTC

v_gene: TRBV2
d_gene: -
j_gene: TRBJ1-4
abundance: -
CDR3aa: CASNREATNEKLFF
CDR3nt: TGTGCCAGCAACCGAGAGGCAACTAATGAAAAACTGTTTTTT

v_gene: TRBV5-6
d_gene: -
j_gene: TRBJ2-2
abundance: few
CDR3aa: CASQRGEYTGELFF
CDR3nt: TGTGCCAGTCAGAGGGGGGAGTACACCGGGGAGCTGTTTTTT

v_gene: TRBV2
d_gene: TRBD1
j_gene: TRBJ1-1
abundance: -
CDR3aa: CAHRGGYNTEAFF
CDR3nt: TGTGCCCATCGAGGGGGCTATAACACTGAAGCTTTCTTT

v_gene: TRBV29-1
d_gene: TRBD2
j_gene: TRBJ2-3
abundance: -
CDR3aa: CSVRWGLAGASTDTQYF
CDR3nt: TGCAGCGTTCGATGGGGGCTAGCGGGGGCTAGCACAGATACGCAGTATTTT

v_gene: TRBV7-2
d_gene: -
j_gene: TRBJ2-3
abundance: -
CDR3aa: CASSTGGSPSTDTQYF
CDR3nt: TGTGCCAGCAGCACTGGTGGATCGCCTAGCACAGATACGCAGTATTTT

v_gene: TRBV28
d_gene: TRBD1
j_gene: TRBJ1-1
abundance: once
CDR3aa: CASSFDRGIEAFF
CDR3nt: TGTGCCAGCAGTTTCGACAGGGGAATAGAAGCTTTCTTT

v_gene: TRBV6-1
d_gene: -
j_gene: TRBJ1-2
abundance: once
CDR3aa: CASSETQTNYGYTF
CDR3nt: TGTGCCAGCAGTGAAACTCAGACAAACTATGGCTACACCTTC

v_gene: TRBV28
d_gene: -
j_gene: TRBJ1-5
abundance: -
CDR3aa: CASSPPGNQPQHF
CDR3nt: TGTGCCAGCAGCCCCCCTGGGAATCAGCCCCAGCATTTT

v_gene: TRBV28
d_gene: -
j_gene: TRBJ1-2
abundance: -
CDR3aa: CASRQGQYGYTF
CDR3nt: TGTGCCAGCAGACAGGGCCAATATGGCTACACCTTC

v_gene: TRBV19
d_gene: -
j_gene: TRBJ2-1
abundance: once
CDR3aa: CASSIGSSAYNEQFF
CDR3nt: TGTGCCAGTAGTATTGGGTCTAGCGCTTACAATGAGCAGTTCTTC

v_gene: TRBV25-1
d_gene: -
j_gene: TRBJ2-5
abundance: -
CDR3aa: CANRDTRRETQYF
CDR3nt: TGTGCCAACCGCGATACGCGGCGGGAGACCCAGTACTTC

v_gene: TRBV6-6
d_gene: -
j_gene: TRBJ2-7
abundance: -
CDR3aa: CASSPSGQAYEQYF
CDR3nt: TGTGCCAGCAGTCCCTCCGGGCAAGCCTACGAGCAGTACTTC

v_gene: TRBV7-9
d_gene: -
j_gene: TRBJ2-7
abundance: -
CDR3aa: CASSLMEHGYEQYF
CDR3nt: TGTGCCAGCAGCTTAATGGAGCACGGCTACGAGCAGTACTTC

v_gene: TRBV7-9
d_gene: TRBD2
j_gene: TRBJ2-7
abundance: -
CDR3aa: CASSNSGWGSSYEQYF
CDR3nt: TGTGCCAGCAGCAATAGCGGGTGGGGCAGCTCCTACGAGCAGTACTTC

v_gene: TRBV11-2
d_gene: -
j_gene: TRBJ2-7
abundance: -
CDR3aa: CASSLGGGGYEQYF
CDR3nt: TGTGCCAGCAGCTTAGGAGGGGGAGGCTACGAGCAGTACTTC

v_gene: TRBV18
d_gene: -
j_gene: TRBJ2-5
abundance: -
CDR3aa: CASSREEETQYF
CDR3nt: TGTGCCAGCTCAAGGGAGGAAGAGACCCAGTACTTC

v_gene: TRBV28
d_gene: -
j_gene: TRBJ1-1
abundance: once
CDR3aa: CASSLPRGGNTEAFF
CDR3nt: TGTGCCAGCAGTTTACCGAGGGGAGGGAACACTGAAGCTTTCTTT

v_gene: TRBV19
d_gene: -
j_gene: TRBJ1-5
abundance: -
CDR3aa: CASRVSRNQPQHF
CDR3nt: TGTGCCAGTAGGGTTAGCAGAAATCAGCCCCAGCATTTT

v_gene: TRBV28
d_gene: TRBD1
j_gene: TRBJ1-1
abundance: -
CDR3aa: CAAHRGVGEAFF
CDR3nt: TGTGCCGCTCACAGGGGCGTGGGGGAAGCTTTCTTT

v_gene: TRBV7-2
d_gene: -
j_gene: TRBJ2-3
abundance: -
CDR3aa: CASSLALSGGPTDTQYF
CDR3nt: TGTGCCAGCAGCTTAGCGTTGTCTGGGGGGCCTACAGATACGCAGTATTTT

v_gene: TRBV23-1
d_gene: TRBD2
j_gene: TRBJ2-5
abundance: -
CDR3aa: CASRSSGLAEVQETQYF
CDR3nt: TGCGCCAGCCGGTCCTCGGGACTAGCGGAAGTTCAAGAGACCCAGTACTTC

v_gene: TRBV6-6
d_gene: -
j_gene: TRBJ2-1
abundance: -
CDR3aa: CASSYVLDQVEQFF
CDR3nt: TGTGCCAGCAGTTACGTACTAGACCAGGTTGAGCAGTTCTTC

v_gene: TRBV6-6
d_gene: -
j_gene: TRBJ2-2
abundance: -
CDR3aa: CASSSYRPPNTGELFF
CDR3nt: TGTGCCAGCAGTTCGTACAGGCCTCCGAACACCGGGGAGCTGTTTTTT

v_gene: TRBV5-1
d_gene: TRBD1
j_gene: TRBJ1-2
abundance: -
CDR3aa: CASSSGQGSFGYTF
CDR3nt: TGCGCCAGCAGCTCGGGACAGGGGTCTTTTGGCTACACCTTC

v_gene: TRBV9
d_gene: TRBD1
j_gene: TRBJ1-2
abundance: once
CDR3aa: CASSSAGGSFYGYTF
CDR3nt: TGTGCCAGCAGCTCGGCAGGGGGGTCTTTCTATGGCTACACCTTC

v_gene: TRBV27
d_gene: -
j_gene: TRBJ1-2
abundance: once
CDR3aa: CASSLGGSYGYTF
CDR3nt: TGTGCCAGCAGTTTGGGGGGATCCTATGGCTACACCTTC

v_gene: TRBV5-6
d_gene: -
j_gene: TRBJ2-2
abundance: -
CDR3aa: CASSLSSYGQNTGELFF
CDR3nt: TGTGCCAGCAGCTTGAGTTCCTATGGTCAGAACACCGGGGAGCTGTTTTTT

v_gene: TRBV18
d_gene: -
j_gene: TRBJ1-4
abundance: -
CDR3aa: CASSPGTSNEKLFF
CDR3nt: TGTGCCAGCTCGCCCGGGACATCTAATGAAAAACTGTTTTTT

v_gene: TRBV2
d_gene: TRBD1
j_gene: TRBJ1-4
abundance: -
CDR3aa: CASSDTGGSKLFF
CDR3nt: TGTGCCAGCAGTGACACAGGGGGTTCAAAACTGTTTTTT

v_gene: TRBV28
d_gene: TRBD1
j_gene: TRBJ2-6
abundance: -
CDR3aa: CASSLLQGTGANVLTF
CDR3nt: TGTGCCAGCAGTTTGCTACAGGGGACTGGGGCCAACGTCCTGACTTTC

v_gene: TRBV7-6
d_gene: -
j_gene: TRBJ2-5
abundance: -
CDR3aa: CASGDGGDLAQYF
CDR3nt: TGTGCCAGCGGGGACGGTGGGGATTTGGCCCAGTACTTC

v_gene: TRBV27
d_gene: -
j_gene: TRBJ2-7
abundance: -
CDR3aa: CASSFVQGGEQYF
CDR3nt: TGTGCCAGCAGTTTTGTCCAGGGGGGCGAGCAGTACTTC

v_gene: TRBV28
d_gene: TRBD1
j_gene: TRBJ2-7
abundance: once
CDR3aa: CASSSGTGSYEQYF
CDR3nt: TGTGCCAGCAGTTCCGGGACAGGGTCCTACGAGCAGTACTTC

v_gene: TRBV5-1
d_gene: -
j_gene: TRBJ2-3
abundance: -
CDR3aa: CASSLSGRTDTQYF
CDR3nt: TGCGCCAGCAGCCTCTCCGGCCGCACAGATACGCAGTATTTT

v_gene: TRBV7-9
d_gene: TRBD1
j_gene: TRBJ2-7
abundance: -
CDR3aa: CASSSSLRTGAYEQYF
CDR3nt: TGTGCCAGCAGCTCCTCCCTTAGGACAGGGGCCTACGAGCAGTACTTC

v_gene: TRBV6-1
d_gene: -
j_gene: TRBJ2-2
abundance: -
CDR3aa: CASGLLGATGELFF
CDR3nt: TGTGCCAGTGGGTTGTTGGGGGCTACCGGGGAGCTGTTTTTT

v_gene: TRBV19
d_gene: TRBD1
j_gene: TRBJ2-2
abundance: few
CDR3aa: CASRDRTNTGELFF
CDR3nt: TGTGCCAGTAGGGACAGGACGAACACCGGGGAGCTGTTTTTT

v_gene: TRBV28
d_gene: -
j_gene: TRBJ2-1
abundance: few
CDR3aa: CASSYLAGRKDEQFF
CDR3nt: TGTGCCAGCAGTTATCTCGCGGGCAGGAAGGATGAGCAGTTCTTC

v_gene: TRBV4-1
d_gene: -
j_gene: TRBJ2-3
abundance: -
CDR3aa: CASSQVLVDTQYF
CDR3nt: TGCGCCAGCAGCCAGGTGCTGGTAGATACGCAGTATTTT

v_gene: TRBV5-4
d_gene: -
j_gene: TRBJ2-7
abundance: -
CDR3aa: CASSPPPGTFSYEQYF
CDR3nt: TGTGCCAGCAGCCCACCCCCCGGGACATTTTCCTACGAGCAGTACTTC

v_gene: TRBV30
d_gene: TRBD2
j_gene: TRBJ2-3
abundance: -
CDR3aa: CAWSGSTSGSTDTQYF
CDR3nt: TGTGCCTGGAGTGGCAGTACTAGCGGGAGCACAGATACGCAGTATTTT

v_gene: TRBV7-2
d_gene: TRBD1
j_gene: TRBJ2-1
abundance: large
CDR3aa: CASSSRDSNNEQFF
CDR3nt: TGTGCCAGCAGCTCCAGGGACAGCAACAATGAGCAGTTCTTC

v_gene: TRBV9
d_gene: -
j_gene: TRBJ2-7
abundance: once
CDR3aa: CASSVGSDSGSEQYF
CDR3nt: TGTGCCAGCAGCGTAGGTTCCGACTCAGGGAGCGAGCAGTACTTC

v_gene: TRBV28
d_gene: TRBD2
j_gene: TRBJ2-1
abundance: -
CDR3aa: CASSFFWSSGSNEQFF
CDR3nt: TGTGCCAGCAGTTTTTTCTGGTCTAGCGGGAGCAATGAGCAGTTCTTC

v_gene: TRBV9
d_gene: -
j_gene: TRBJ2-3
abundance: -
CDR3aa: CASSPSNPHVTQYF
CDR3nt: TGTGCCAGCAGCCCATCCAATCCGCATGTTACGCAGTATTTT

v_gene: TRBV2
d_gene: TRBD2
j_gene: TRBJ2-3
abundance: -
CDR3aa: CASSSPAGVTDTQYF
CDR3nt: TGTGCCAGCAGTTCCCCAGCGGGAGTCACAGATACGCAGTATTTT

v_gene: TRBV11-1
d_gene: -
j_gene: TRBJ2-7
abundance: -
CDR3aa: CASSLGGLPTYEQYF
CDR3nt: TGTGCCAGCAGCTTAGGGGGACTGCCAACCTACGAGCAGTACTTC

v_gene: TRBV2
d_gene: -
j_gene: TRBJ1-1
abundance: -
CDR3aa: CASSVRAMDTEAFF
CDR3nt: TGTGCCAGCAGTGTTCGGGCGATGGACACTGAAGCTTTCTTT

v_gene: TRBV28
d_gene: TRBD1
j_gene: TRBJ2-3
abundance: -
CDR3aa: CASSLGGTGGDTQYF
CDR3nt: TGTGCCAGCAGCCTAGGGGGGACAGGAGGGGATACGCAGTATTTT